This T cell receptor (beta chain) is drawn from a study of regulatory T cells in long-lasting Graves disease. Time point described: newly diagnosed GD, antithyroid drugs for less than 3 months. PBMC-derived RNA was used for the TCR library. Staff drew around 8.5 milliliters of peripheral blood into EDTA tubes. General study results and limits: Whereas about 870 public clonotypes were shared by new patients, persistent patients shared more, at around 2,700.

The ends were cut back, 0 bases at V and 5 bases at J, with 5 bases in the middle. The CDR3 has 13 residues. Germline V CDR1 and CDR2: SGDLS, YYNGEE. In building TCR beta libraries, iRepertoire HTBI primers were used together with Arm-PCR of CDR3 regions. TCRdb independently ran MiXCR on the multiplex PCR reads; one entry per CDR3 protein. The repertoire holds fewer than 450,000 distinct CDR3 sequences, with 15% as singletons. This clonotype was counted ten times or more. The antigen remains unidentified. The same sample was also used in a study of T cells in Graves' hyperthyroidism and ophthalmopathy. Turning to that study: The study used the HTBI primer set for a first-round RT-PCR of the TCR CDR3.

The chain joins TRBV9 to TRBJ2-2, with D uncertain. The sequencing used peripheral blood mononuclear cells (PBMCs), collected at new diagnosis, from a patient treated with antithyroid drugs. The sequence was obtained from a woman aged 35 to 49 with Graves disease. In DNA form, the CDR3 reads TGTGCCAGCAGCGTAGATATGACCGGGGAGCTGTTTTTT. Translated, it gives CASSVDMTGELFF.